The 11 T cell receptor beta chains below were found in one sample sequenced in a study of shared clonotypes between healthy human individuals. Repertoires were generated with immunoSEQ multiplex PCR, while TCRdb's copy carries only in-frame clones and drops some. The repertoire consists of about 2 million clones, with less than 95% occurring once and the leading ten covering less than 1.5%. CD45RO-negative, CCR7-selected cells formed the naive CD8 fraction, which excluded terminally differentiated effector memory CD45RA+ cells. Sequencing was done on a sample of naive CD8+ T cells sorted from blood. These receptors all stem from a young man in good health.

V is TRBV11-2 and J is TRBJ2-3; 8 positions match TRBD2. This CDR3 contains 15 residues. From germline, CDR1 is SGHAT and CDR2 FQNNGV. J was trimmed by 5 bases and V by 2 bases; bases with no gene match: 6. CDR3 nucleotides: TGTGCCAGCAGCTTACCGGGGGGGGTAGGAGATACGCAGTATTTT. This encodes CASSLPGGVGDTQYF.

CDR3 coding DNA: TGTGCCAGCAGCCTCATAGCGGGGGGAGGCGCAGATACGCAGTATTTT. It translates to CASSLIAGGGADTQYF. The V gene is TRBV5-6, the J gene TRBJ2-3, with 10 positions matching TRBD2. Germline loops: CDR1 SGHDT, CDR2 YYEEEE. J lost 4 bases, V lost 4 bases, and 9 bases had no gene match. This CDR3 comprises 16 residues.

The chain couples TRBV7-9 to TRBJ2-7; TRBD1 aligns across 7 bases. The CDR3 runs 17 residues. Trimming at V came to 4 bases and at J to 2 bases, leaving 14 bases not matched to a gene. Germline V gene lookup returns CDR1 SEHNR and CDR2 FQNEAQ (reference sequence). This CDR3 reads CASSYQGTVEPPYEQYF. In nucleotides, the CDR3 is TGTGCCAGCAGCTACCAGGGGACAGTTGAACCCCCCTACGAGCAGTACTTC.

In DNA, the CDR3 is TGTGCCAGCTCACCACGTCCGACAGGGAGCTCCTACAATGAGCAGTTCTTC. It specifies CASSPRPTGSSYNEQFF. This chain joins TRBV18 and TRBJ2-1, with TRBD1 identical over 7 bases. The V gene's germline CDR1 is KGHSH and CDR2 LQKENI. J lost 0 bases, V lost 1 base, and 6 bases had no gene match. This CDR3 comprises 17 residues.

The CDR3 reads CAISGGSDSNQPQHF. The CDR3 nucleotides read TGTGCCATCAGTGGTGGATCCGACAGCAATCAGCCCCAGCATTTT. The chain has TRBV10-3 and TRBJ1-5; D ambiguous. Trimming took 4 bases from V and 1 from J, leaving 11 bases between them. CDR3 size: 15 residues. Germline V gene sequence: CDR1 ENHRY, CDR2 SYGVKD.

The V call is TRBV7-9, the J call TRBJ2-3; D not resolved. V lost 1 base and J 6 bases, leaving 8 bases between the germline ends. CDR1 SEHNR and CDR2 FQNEAQ come from the germline V gene (reference sequence). The CDR3 covers 13 residues. The CDR3 sequence is CASSLGRIDTQYF. The DNA of the CDR3 is TGTGCCAGCAGCTTAGGTCGGATCGATACGCAGTATTTT.

The chain carries TRBV27 and TRBJ2-7; 9 nucleotides line up with TRBD2. Germline loops: CDR1 MNHEY, CDR2 SMNVEV (reference sequence). V shed 2 bases and J 4 bases; nucleotides not matched to a gene: 6. The CDR3 has 15 amino acids. CDR3 residues: CASSLAGGYGYEQYF. CDR3 sequence (DNA): TGTGCCAGCAGTTTAGCGGGAGGGTATGGGTACGAGCAGTACTTC.

This rearrangement joins TRBV2 to TRBJ1-3; D is uncertain. Trimming stripped 3 bases from V and 4 bases from J, with 4 bases between. Germline-derived CDR1 and CDR2 are SNHLY and FYNNEI. The length of the CDR3 is 12 residues. This chain's CDR3 is CASSDLGNTIYF. DNA for the CDR3: TGTGCCAGCAGTGACTTGGGAAACACCATATATTTT.

This chain joins TRBV5-6 and TRBJ2-3; possibly TRBD2 for D (6 bases). Deletions cut 0 bases from V and 6 bases from J, with 14 bases between. Germline V gene data show CDR1 as SGHDT and CDR2 as YYEEEE. The CDR3 runs 15 residues. The CDR3 loop is CASSLELEGGDTQYF. The CDR3 DNA follows: TGTGCCAGCAGCTTGGAACTGGAGGGAGGTGATACGCAGTATTTT. Supplemented by reference TRBV5-6 and TRBJ2-3, the full variable domain reads DAGVTQSPTHLIKTRGQQVTLRCSPKSGHDTVSWYQQALGQGPQFIFQYYEEEERQRGNFPDRFSGHQFPNYSSELNVNALLLGDSALYLCASSLELEGGDTQYFGPGTRLTVL.

This sequence joins TRBV7-9 and TRBJ2-3, with D possibly TRBD2 on 6 matching bases. V lost 4 bases and J 2 bases, leaving 19 bases between the germline ends. The V gene's germline CDR1 is SEHNR and CDR2 FQNEAQ (reference sequence). This CDR3 contains 17 residues. CDR3 bases: TGTGCCAGCAGCTCGACTAGTGAGGCCTATCTCACAGATACGCAGTATTTT. This codes for CASSSTSEAYLTDTQYF.

Of note for this clone: Other DNA sequences in the sample encode the same CDR3. This rearrangement joins TRBV27 to TRBJ2-1; a possible D gene is TRBD2 (6 bases). The CDR3 totals 16 residues. Trimming removed 2 bases at V and 1 base at J, with 12 bases between. The germline V gene encodes CDR1 MNHEY and CDR2 SMNVEV (reference sequence). The CDR3 spells CASSLIAGGSYNEQFF. DNA for the CDR3: TGTGCCAGCAGTTTAATCGCCGGGGGTTCCTACAATGAGCAGTTCTTC.